This T cell receptor (beta chain) originates from a study of STAT5B mutations in CD4+ large granular lymphocyte leukemia. Study processing details: Clonotypes above 5% were considered putative leukemic clones, totaling about 64. Sequencing used immunoSEQ multiplex PCR; TCRdb keeps in-frame clones, though not all of them. The DNA gave D and trimming, while V, J and clone size come from that table. The repertoire consists of 6,000 or so clones, with less than 80% occurring once and the leading ten covering 1.9%. Study-wide findings and caveats: Only 5 or 6 CD4-sorted patient samples were compared with healthy controls for clonality.

Details on this clone: Its antigen is still unknown.

The CDR3 has 13 amino acids. Trimming cost V 6 bases and J 2 bases, with 10 bases left between them. Per germline, CDR1 KGHSH and CDR2 LQKENI. This chain connects TRBV18 to TRBJ1-2; a possible D gene is TRBD1 (5 bases). This TCR was recovered from a woman in her 70s with CD4+ T-cell large granular lymphocyte leukemia. The sample comprised PBMCs. The CDR3 here is CASSLQGNYGYTF. For the CDR3, the DNA is TGTGCCAGCTCTCTCCAGGGAAACTATGGCTACACCTTC.